Described below is a single TCR beta chain sequence and its context. The antigen remains unidentified. These data come from a study of blood T cells in healthy people across ages. Study-wide findings and caveats: Observed TCR beta diversity per million T cells went down as age went up. This fall followed a roughly linear course with age. No one knew whether donors had CMV, which possibly confounded expanded clonotype changes.

The CDR3 runs to 16 residues. Germline CDR1 MNHEY, CDR2 SVGAGI. With 1 base clipped from V and 1 base from J, the junction kept 4 bases outside the gene matches. PCR was performed a second time for about 7 to 12 cycles using a sample-barcoded 5' primer and a J-beta primer mix. Every cDNA was tagged by a template-switch adaptor with 12 random nucleotides. TCRdb called the 5' RACE reads again in MiXCR, with one record for every CDR3 protein. The sample yields 800,000 to 950,000 distinct CDR3 sequences, approximately 32% seen once. The same sample was also used in a study of T cells of mothers and their children. This second report adds: Extraction yielded RNA that went, in full, into cDNA synthesis at about 1.6 ug per 15 ul.

Source material: blood. The TCR originated in a woman aged 40 to 55 in good health. This chain connects TRBV6-5 to TRBJ1-1; 9 bases align to TRBD1. The CDR3 DNA is TGTGCCAGCAGTTACTTACCGGGACAGGGGAACACTGAAGCTTTCTTT. This codes for CASSYLPGQGNTEAFF.